This entry features one TCR beta chain sequence. What it recognizes is unknown. In preparing the TRB cDNA libraries, 5' RACE with UMI labels was used. TCRdb reprocessed the 5' RACE reads, with one entry per CDR3 protein and no DNA. The table lists around 150,000 distinct CDR3 sequences, with around 0.44% in the top ten. This sample is drawn from a study of CXCR3-negative and CXCR3-positive naive CD8 T cells. Study-level findings and limits: The study found comparably high diversity in both naive subsets and much lower diversity in memory CD8+ cells. The TRB CDR3s that CXCR3-positive naive cells carried were more hydrophobic than those of CXCR3-negative naive cells. Naive subsets had comparable surface CD5, so TRB CDR3 properties gauged TCR strength. The study found that naive CXCR3-negative and CXCR3-positive cells shared TRBV-TRBJ usage, while memory cells differed.

This CDR3 is 14 amino acids long. Source material: naive CXCR3+ CD8+ T cells from blood. Subset of the sample: CD45RO-CCR7+CD27+CD95- naive CD8+ T cells expressing CXCR3 (TNR3+). The receptor was derived from a human donor in good health. Some clones in this sample may be carry-over from other donors' samples. This chain joins TRBV12-3 or TRBV12-4 and TRBJ2-1; TCRdb outputs TRBD1, but without DNA this stays unchecked. The CDR3 spells CASSHRQSYNEQFF.